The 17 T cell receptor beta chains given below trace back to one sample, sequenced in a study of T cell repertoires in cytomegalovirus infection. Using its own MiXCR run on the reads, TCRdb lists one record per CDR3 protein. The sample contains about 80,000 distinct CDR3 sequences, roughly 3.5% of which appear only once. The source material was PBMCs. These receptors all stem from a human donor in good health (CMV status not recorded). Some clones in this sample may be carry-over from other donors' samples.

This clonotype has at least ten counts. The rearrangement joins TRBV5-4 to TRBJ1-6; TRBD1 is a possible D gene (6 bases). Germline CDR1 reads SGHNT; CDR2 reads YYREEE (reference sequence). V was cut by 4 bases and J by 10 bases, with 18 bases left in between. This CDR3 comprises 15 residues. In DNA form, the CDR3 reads TGTGCCAGCAGCCTGGTTGCAGGGGTGGTATCACCCCTCCACTTT. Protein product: CASSLVAGVVSPLHF.

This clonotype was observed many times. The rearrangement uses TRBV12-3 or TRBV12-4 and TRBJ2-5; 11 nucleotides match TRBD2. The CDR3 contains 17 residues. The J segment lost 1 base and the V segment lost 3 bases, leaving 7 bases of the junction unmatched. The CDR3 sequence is CASSFPSGGYSQETQYF. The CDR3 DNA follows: TGTGCCAGCAGTTTTCCTAGCGGGGGGTACAGCCAAGAGACCCAGTACTTC.

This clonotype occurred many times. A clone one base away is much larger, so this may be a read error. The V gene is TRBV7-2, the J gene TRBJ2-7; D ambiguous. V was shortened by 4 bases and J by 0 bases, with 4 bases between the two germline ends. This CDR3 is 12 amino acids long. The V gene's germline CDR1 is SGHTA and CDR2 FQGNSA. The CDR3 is CASSSSSYEQYF. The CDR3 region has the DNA TGTGCCAGCAGCTCCAGCTCCTACGAGCAGTACTTC.

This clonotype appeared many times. The chain's CDR3 is CASRSGVGQGGSPLHF. The CDR3 DNA reads as TGTGCCAGCAGGTCCGGTGTGGGACAGGGAGGTTCACCCCTCCACTTT. The gene calls are TRBV6-5 and TRBJ1-6; 9 nucleotides match TRBD1. Per the germline V gene, CDR1 is MNHEY and CDR2 is SVGAGI. V trimming: 6 bases; J trimming: 9 bases; junction bases outside the gene matches: 12. The CDR3 sequence is 16 residues long.

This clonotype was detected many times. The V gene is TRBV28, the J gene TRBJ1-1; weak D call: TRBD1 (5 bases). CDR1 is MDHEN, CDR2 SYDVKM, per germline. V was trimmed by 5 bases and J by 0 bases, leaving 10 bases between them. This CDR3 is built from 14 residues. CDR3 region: CASSPGRLNTEAFF. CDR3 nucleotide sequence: TGTGCCAGCAGTCCGGGACGGCTGAACACTGAAGCTTTCTTT.

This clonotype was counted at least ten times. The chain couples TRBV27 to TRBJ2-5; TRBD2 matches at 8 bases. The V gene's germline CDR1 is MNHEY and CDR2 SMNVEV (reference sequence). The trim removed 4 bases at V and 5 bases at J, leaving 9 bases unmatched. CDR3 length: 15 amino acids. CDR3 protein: CASSSNTGGWETQYF. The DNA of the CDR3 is TGTGCCAGCAGTTCAAATACGGGAGGGTGGGAGACCCAGTACTTC.

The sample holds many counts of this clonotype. CDR3 residues: CASVVYNEQFF. CDR3 nucleotides: TGTGCCAGCGTAGTTTACAATGAGCAGTTCTTC. The J gene is TRBJ2-1, the V gene TRBV7-2; D gene unclear. The ends were cut back, 8 bases at V and 4 bases at J, with 6 bases in the middle. Germline values: CDR1 SGHTA, CDR2 FQGNSA. CDR3 size: 11 residues.

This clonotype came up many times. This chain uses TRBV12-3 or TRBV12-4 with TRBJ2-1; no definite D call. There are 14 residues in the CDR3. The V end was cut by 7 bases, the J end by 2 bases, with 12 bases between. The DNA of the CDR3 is TGTGCCAGCACTCTCATCAACGCCTACAATGAGCAGTTCTTC. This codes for CASTLINAYNEQFF.

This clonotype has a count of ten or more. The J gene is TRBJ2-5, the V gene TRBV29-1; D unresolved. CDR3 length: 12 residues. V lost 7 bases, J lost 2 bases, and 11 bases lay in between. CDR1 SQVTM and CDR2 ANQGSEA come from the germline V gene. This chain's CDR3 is CSGGNSQETQYF. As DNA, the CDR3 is TGCAGCGGTGGGAATTCACAAGAGACCCAGTACTTC.

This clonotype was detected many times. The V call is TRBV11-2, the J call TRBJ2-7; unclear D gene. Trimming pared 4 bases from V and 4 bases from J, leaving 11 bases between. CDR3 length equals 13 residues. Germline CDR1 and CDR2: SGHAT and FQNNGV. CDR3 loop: CASSSPQNYEQYF. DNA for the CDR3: TGTGCCAGCAGCTCACCCCAGAATTACGAGCAGTACTTC.

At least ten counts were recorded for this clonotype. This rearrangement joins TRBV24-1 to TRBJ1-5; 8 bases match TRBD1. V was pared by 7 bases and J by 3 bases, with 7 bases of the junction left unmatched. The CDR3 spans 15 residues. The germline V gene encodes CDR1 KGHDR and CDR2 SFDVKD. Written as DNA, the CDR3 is TGTGCCACCAGCCAAGGGACAGGAAACAATCAGCCCCAGCATTTT. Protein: CATSQGTGNNQPQHF.

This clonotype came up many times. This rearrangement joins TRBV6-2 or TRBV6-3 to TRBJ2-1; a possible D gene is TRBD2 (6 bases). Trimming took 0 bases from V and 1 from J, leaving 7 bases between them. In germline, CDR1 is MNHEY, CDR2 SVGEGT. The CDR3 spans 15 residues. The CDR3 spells CASSYSGLSYNEQFF. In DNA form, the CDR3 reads TGTGCCAGCAGTTACTCCGGACTATCCTACAATGAGCAGTTCTTC.

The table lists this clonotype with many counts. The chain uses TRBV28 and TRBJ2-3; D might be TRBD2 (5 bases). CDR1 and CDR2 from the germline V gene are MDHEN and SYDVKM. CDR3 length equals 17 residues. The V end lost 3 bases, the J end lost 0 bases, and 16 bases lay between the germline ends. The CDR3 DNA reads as TGTGCCAGCAGTTTTCCTTTCGGGGTTACTAGCACAGATACGCAGTATTTT. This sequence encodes CASSFPFGVTSTDTQYF.

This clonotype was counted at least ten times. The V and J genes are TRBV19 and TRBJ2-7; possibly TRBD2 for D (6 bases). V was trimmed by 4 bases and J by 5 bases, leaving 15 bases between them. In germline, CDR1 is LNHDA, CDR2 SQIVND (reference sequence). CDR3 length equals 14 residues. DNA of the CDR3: TGTGCCAGTAGTACCCCGGCGGGGAGACACGAGCAGTACTTC. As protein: CASSTPAGRHEQYF.

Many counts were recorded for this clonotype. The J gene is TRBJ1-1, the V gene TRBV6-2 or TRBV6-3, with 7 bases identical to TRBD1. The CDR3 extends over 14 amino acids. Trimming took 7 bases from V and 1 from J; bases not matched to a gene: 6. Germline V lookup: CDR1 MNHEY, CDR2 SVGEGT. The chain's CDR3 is CASTRTGENTEAFF. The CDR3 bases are TGTGCCAGCACCAGGACAGGTGAGAACACTGAAGCTTTCTTT.

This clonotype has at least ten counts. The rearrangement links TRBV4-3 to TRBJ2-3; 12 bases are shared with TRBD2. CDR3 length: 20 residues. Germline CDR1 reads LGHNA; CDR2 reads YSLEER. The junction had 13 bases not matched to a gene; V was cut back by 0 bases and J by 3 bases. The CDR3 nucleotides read TGCGCCAGCAGCCAAGATATCCTAGCGGGGGGGATAAGAGGTACAGATACGCAGTATTTT. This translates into CASSQDILAGGIRGTDTQYF.

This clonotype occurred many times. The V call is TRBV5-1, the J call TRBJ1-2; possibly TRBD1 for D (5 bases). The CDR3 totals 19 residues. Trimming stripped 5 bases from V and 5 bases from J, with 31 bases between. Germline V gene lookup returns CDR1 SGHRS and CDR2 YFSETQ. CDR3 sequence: CASSSDRAGDGRVGYGYTF. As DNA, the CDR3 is TGCGCCAGCAGTTCCGATCGAGCTGGGGACGGCCGCGTCGGGTATGGCTACACCTTC.